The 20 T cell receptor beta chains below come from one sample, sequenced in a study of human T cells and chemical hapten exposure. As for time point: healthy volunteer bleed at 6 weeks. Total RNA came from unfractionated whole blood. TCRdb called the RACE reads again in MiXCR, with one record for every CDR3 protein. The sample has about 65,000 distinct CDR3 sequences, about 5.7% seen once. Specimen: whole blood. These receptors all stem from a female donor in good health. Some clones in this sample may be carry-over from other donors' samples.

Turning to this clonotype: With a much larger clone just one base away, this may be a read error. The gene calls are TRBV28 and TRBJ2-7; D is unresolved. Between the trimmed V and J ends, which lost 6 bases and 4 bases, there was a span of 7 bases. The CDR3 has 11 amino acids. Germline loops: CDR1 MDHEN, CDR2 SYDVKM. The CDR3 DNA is TGTGCCAGCAGCAACTGTTACGAGCAGTACTTC. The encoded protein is CASSNCYEQYF.

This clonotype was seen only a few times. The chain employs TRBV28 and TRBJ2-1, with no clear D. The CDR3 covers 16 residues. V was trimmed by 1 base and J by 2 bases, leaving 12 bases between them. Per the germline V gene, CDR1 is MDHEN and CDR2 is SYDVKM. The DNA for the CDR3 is TGTGCCAGCAGTTTATTGGTTGGGGTGACCTACAATGAGCAGTTCTTC. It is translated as CASSLLVGVTYNEQFF.

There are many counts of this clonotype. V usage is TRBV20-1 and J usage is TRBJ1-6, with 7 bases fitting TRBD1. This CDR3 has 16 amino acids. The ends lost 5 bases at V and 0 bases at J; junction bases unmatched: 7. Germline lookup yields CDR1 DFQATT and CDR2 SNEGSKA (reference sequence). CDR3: CSAGLQGSSYNSPLHF. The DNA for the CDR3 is TGCAGTGCTGGATTACAGGGGAGCTCCTATAATTCACCCCTCCACTTT.

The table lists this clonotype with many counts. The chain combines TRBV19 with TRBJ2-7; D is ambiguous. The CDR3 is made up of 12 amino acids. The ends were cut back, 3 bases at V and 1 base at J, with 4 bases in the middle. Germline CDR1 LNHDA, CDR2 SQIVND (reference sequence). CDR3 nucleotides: TGTGCCAGTAGTATTGGGTCCTACGAGCAGTACTTC. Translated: CASSIGSYEQYF.

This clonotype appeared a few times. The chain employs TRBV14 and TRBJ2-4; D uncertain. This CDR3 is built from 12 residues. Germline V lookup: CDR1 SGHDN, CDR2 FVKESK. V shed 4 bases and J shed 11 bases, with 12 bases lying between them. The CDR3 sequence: CASSPDRAFQYF. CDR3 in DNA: TGTGCCAGCAGCCCCGACCGAGCCTTTCAGTACTTC.

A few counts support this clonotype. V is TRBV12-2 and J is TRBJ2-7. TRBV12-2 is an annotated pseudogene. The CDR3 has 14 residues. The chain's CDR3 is CASHSIKKSYEQYF. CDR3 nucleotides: TGTGCAAGTCACTCTATAAAGAAATCCTACGAGCAGTACTTC.

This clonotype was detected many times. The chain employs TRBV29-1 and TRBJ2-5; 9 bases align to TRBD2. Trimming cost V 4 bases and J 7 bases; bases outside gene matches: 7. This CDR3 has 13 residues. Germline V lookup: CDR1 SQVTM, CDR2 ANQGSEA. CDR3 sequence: CSVVGGGEGTQYF. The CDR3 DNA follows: TGCAGCGTTGTTGGCGGGGGGGAAGGGACCCAGTACTTC.

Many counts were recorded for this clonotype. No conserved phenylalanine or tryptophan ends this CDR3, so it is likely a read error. CDR3 nucleotide sequence: TGTGCCAGCAGCCACGAGGTCGGACACCCCAACACTGAAGCTTTCCTT. Translating gives CASSHEVGHPNTEAFL. This chain connects TRBV3-1 to TRBJ1-1, with D possibly matching TRBD1 (5 bases). Germline CDR1 is LGHDT and CDR2 is YNNKEL (reference sequence). V gave up 3 bases and J gave up 2 bases, with 16 bases separating them. The CDR3 length is 16 residues.

CDR3 protein: CASSPPGQGAGNTEAFF. CDR3 sequence (DNA): TGTGCCAGCTCACCACCGGGACAGGGGGCAGGGAACACTGAAGCTTTCTTT. This rearrangement joins TRBV18 to TRBJ1-1; 12 nucleotides agree with TRBD1. V trimming: 0 bases; J trimming: 1 base; junction bases outside the gene matches: 3. The CDR3 sequence is 17 residues long. Germline CDR1 and CDR2: KGHSH and LQKENI.

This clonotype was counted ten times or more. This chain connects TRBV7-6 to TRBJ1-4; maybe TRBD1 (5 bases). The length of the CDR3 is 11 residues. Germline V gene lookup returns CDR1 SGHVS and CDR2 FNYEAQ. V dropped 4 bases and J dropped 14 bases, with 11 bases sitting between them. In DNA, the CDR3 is TGTGCCAGCAGCTCCTCAGGGAGTCTGTTTTTT. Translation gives CASSSSGSLFF.

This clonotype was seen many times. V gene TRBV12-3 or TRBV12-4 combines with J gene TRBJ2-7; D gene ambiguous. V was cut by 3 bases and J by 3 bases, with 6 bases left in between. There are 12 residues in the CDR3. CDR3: CASSFRVYEQYF. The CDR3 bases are TGTGCCAGCAGTTTCAGAGTCTACGAGCAGTACTTC.

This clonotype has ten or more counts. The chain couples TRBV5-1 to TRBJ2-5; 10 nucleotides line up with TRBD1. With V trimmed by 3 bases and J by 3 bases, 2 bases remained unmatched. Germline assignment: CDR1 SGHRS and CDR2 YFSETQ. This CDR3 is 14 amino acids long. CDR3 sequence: CASSSGTGEETQYF. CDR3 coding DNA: TGCGCCAGCAGCTCCGGGACAGGGGAAGAGACCCAGTACTTC.

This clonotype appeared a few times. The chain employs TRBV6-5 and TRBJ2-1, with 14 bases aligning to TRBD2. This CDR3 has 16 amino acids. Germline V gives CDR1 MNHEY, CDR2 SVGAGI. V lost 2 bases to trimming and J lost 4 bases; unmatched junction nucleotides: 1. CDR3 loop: CASSYRTSGGYNEQFF. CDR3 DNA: TGTGCCAGCAGTTACCGGACTAGCGGGGGGTACAATGAGCAGTTCTTC.

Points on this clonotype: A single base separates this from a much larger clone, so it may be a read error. The CDR3 is CASSLRTKSGANVLTF. CDR3 in DNA: TGCGCCAGCAGCTTGAGGACTAAATCTGGGGCCAACGTCCTGACTTTC. This chain joins TRBV5-1 and TRBJ2-6; tentatively, D is TRBD2 (6 bases). The V gene's germline CDR1 is SGHRS and CDR2 YFSETQ. The CDR3 has 16 residues. The V end lost 1 base, the J end lost 1 base, and 9 bases lay between the germline ends.

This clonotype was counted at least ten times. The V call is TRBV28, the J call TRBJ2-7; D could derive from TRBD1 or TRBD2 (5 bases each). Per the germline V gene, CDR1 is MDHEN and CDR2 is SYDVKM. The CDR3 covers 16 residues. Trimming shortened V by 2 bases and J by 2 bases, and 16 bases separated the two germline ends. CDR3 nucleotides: TGTGCCAGCAGTTTAAGGTTTCGGGACGGTCCCTACGAGCAGTACTTC. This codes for CASSLRFRDGPYEQYF.

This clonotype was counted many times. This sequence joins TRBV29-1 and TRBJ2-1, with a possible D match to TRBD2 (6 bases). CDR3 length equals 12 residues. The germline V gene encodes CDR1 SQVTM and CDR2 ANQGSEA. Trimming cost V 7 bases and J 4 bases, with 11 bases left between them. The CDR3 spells CSGRREYNEQFF. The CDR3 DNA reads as TGCAGCGGACGTCGGGAGTACAATGAGCAGTTCTTC.

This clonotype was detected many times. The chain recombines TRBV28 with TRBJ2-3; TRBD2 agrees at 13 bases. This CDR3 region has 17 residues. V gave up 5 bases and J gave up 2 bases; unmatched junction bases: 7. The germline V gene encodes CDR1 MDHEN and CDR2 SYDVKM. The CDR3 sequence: CASSPPGLAGFTDTQYF. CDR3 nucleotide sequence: TGTGCCAGCAGTCCCCCGGGACTAGCGGGATTCACAGATACGCAGTATTTT.

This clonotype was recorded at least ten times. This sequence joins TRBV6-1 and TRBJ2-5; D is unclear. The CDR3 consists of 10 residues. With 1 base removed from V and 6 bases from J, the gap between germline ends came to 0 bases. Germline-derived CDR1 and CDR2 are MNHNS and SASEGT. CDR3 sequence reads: CASSEETQYF. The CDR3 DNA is TGTGCCAGCAGTGAAGAGACCCAGTACTTC.

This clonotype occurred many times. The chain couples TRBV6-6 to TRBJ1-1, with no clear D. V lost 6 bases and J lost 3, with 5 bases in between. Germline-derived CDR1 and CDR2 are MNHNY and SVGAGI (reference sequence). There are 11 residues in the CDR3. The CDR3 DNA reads TGTGCCAGCAGCCCAGACACTGAAGCTTTCTTT. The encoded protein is CASSPDTEAFF.

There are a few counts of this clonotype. The DNA of the CDR3 is TGTGCCAGCAGTGAAGCTGGGCCACAGGGTCAGCCCCAGCATTTT. This sequence encodes CASSEAGPQGQPQHF. V and J are TRBV6-1 and TRBJ1-5, with D possibly matching TRBD1 (6 bases). In germline, CDR1 is MNHNS, CDR2 SASEGT. Trimming removed 0 bases at V and 6 bases at J, with 12 bases between. The CDR3 sequence is 15 residues long.